This TCR beta chain was sequenced in a study of blood T cell repertoires in COVID-19 (TCRdb year 2020). For the study in its entirety: Collaborator samples came from the United States, Italy and Spain and covered acute and convalescent phases of COVID-19. The dataset comprised deeply sampled blood TCRbeta repertoires from subjects exposed to, actively infected with, or recovered from COVID-19. The repertoires were released in a freely available public database intended as a resource for research on the immune response to SARS-CoV-2. Samples came from the ongoing ImmuneRACE study (first 160 participants) plus 1,254 subjects from 6 global collaborators. Nearly every sample came with metadata listing a de-identified subject ID, COVID-19 status, age in years and sex. The material from the prospective study consisted of cDNA or gDNA derived from T cells, B-cell-depleted T cells, or PBMCs. Where HLA class I and class II types were available, the types were taken from metadata supplied by the sample provider, not from assay-based typing. Overall study outcomes, separate from this receptor: The quantity of clinical and demographic metadata differed by source and by participant and was supplied without curation.

Turning to this clone: Its cognate antigen has yet to be identified. No much larger clone exists at a distance of one base, and base qualities are not known.

TCRbeta CDR3 regions were amplified from genomic DNA by means of the immunoSEQ Assay, a bias-controlled multiplex PCR. Turning to the authors' computational methods: Nucleated cell counts per sample were estimated from amplification of reference gene primers within the assay. To quantify the absolute abundance of each unique TCRbeta CDR3 rearrangement, sequence reads were collapsed and filtered. For each sample, productive Simpson clonality was calculated as the square root of Simpson's diversity index across productive rearrangements. The clones in this table, taken by TCRdb from immuneACCESS, are in-frame only. Not every clone is retained; where verified, under half of the shortfall comes from an unresolved V gene, and the cause of the rest is unknown. The V and J calls and clone size are taken from that table; D and trimming were inferred from the DNA. This sample has about 100,000 clones in its table, and about 80% of those were observed once. The ten most abundant clones make up about 12% of the sample.

The CDR3, from cysteine to phenylalanine, totals 12 residues. Of the read, only the CDR3 DNA is kept; its 36 bases are in frame from base 1. The germline V end is reduced by 3 bases and the J end by 16 bases; junction bases left unmatched: 7. Each collaborating institution followed its own protocols to collect whole blood in K2EDTA tubes. For TCRbeta analysis, collaborators shipped samples in one of three forms: frozen whole blood, isolated PBMCs, or DNA extracted from either of those sample types. The sequenced sample was peripheral blood. The sequence came from a woman in her seventies with acute or convalescent COVID-19. In this chain, TRBV12-3 or TRBV12-4 is recombined with TRBJ2-1; 9 middle bases align to TRBD2. The base sequence is TGTGCCAGCAGTTTCCGGCGGGGGGGCCCCTTCTTC. This codes for CASSFRRGGPFF.